These 6 T cell receptor beta chains were all obtained from the same sample, sequenced in a study of coeliac disease. Profiled with immunoSEQ multiplex PCR; TCRdb holds only in-frame clones, not every one. The data contain a few thousand clones, less than 80% of them singletons. The sequenced sample was lymphocytes from the gut lamina propria. These receptors came from a woman aged 40-49 years.

V usage is TRBV9 and J usage is TRBJ2-3, with 7 nucleotides matching TRBD2. This CDR3 contains 15 residues. The germline CDR1 and CDR2 sequences are SGDLS and YYNGEE. With V trimmed by 3 bases and J by 2 bases, 6 bases remained unmatched. The CDR3 spells CASSGTSENTDTQYF. The CDR3 DNA sequence: TGTGCCAGCAGCGGGACTAGTGAGAACACAGATACGCAGTATTTT.

The gene calls are TRBV21-1 and TRBJ1-5; TRBD1 is taken as the D call from the table, unchecked against the DNA. TRBV21-1 is shown as a pseudogene. The CDR3 is 16 residues long. DNA of the CDR3: TGTGCCAGCAGCAAAGCTAGGACAGGGAACAATCAGCCCCAGCATTTT. Translation: CASSKARTGNNQPQHF.

J is TRBJ2-1 and V is TRBV25-1; 12 bases line up with TRBD2. Looked up from germline, CDR1 is MGHDK and CDR2 is SYGVNS. J lost 6 bases, V lost 6 bases, and 3 bases had no gene match. The CDR3 has 14 amino acids. The CDR3: CASSTSGRFNEQFF. For the CDR3, the DNA is TGTGCCAGCAGCACTAGCGGGAGGTTCAATGAGCAGTTCTTC.

The chain recombines TRBV5-1 with TRBJ1-4, with TRBD1 matching 7 bases. With V trimmed by 4 bases and J by 8 bases, 8 bases remained unmatched. The germline CDR1 and CDR2 sequences are SGHRS and YFSETQ. This CDR3 has 14 amino acids. The CDR3: CASSRTGVGEKLFF. CDR3 in DNA: TGCGCCAGCAGCCGTACAGGGGTCGGGGAAAAACTGTTTTTT.

V usage is TRBV4-3 and J usage is TRBJ2-3; the match to TRBD2 covers 8 bases. Trimming removed 2 bases from V and 4 bases from J; junction bases left unmatched: 5. CDR1 and CDR2 (germline): LGHNA, YSLEER. The CDR3 is 15 residues long. The CDR3 bases are TGCGCCAGCAGCCAATTAGCGGGACGGGCAGATACGCAGTATTTT. Its translation: CASSQLAGRADTQYF.

The chain recombines TRBV5-4 with TRBJ2-1; the match to TRBD2 covers 8 bases. Germline V gene lookup returns CDR1 SGHNT and CDR2 YYREEE (reference sequence). This CDR3 contains 16 residues. The J segment lost 5 bases and the V segment lost 0 bases, leaving 7 bases of the junction unmatched. The CDR3 bases are TGTGCCAGCAGCTTGGAGAAGGGACTAGGCCACAATGAGCAGTTCTTC. It codes for CASSLEKGLGHNEQFF.